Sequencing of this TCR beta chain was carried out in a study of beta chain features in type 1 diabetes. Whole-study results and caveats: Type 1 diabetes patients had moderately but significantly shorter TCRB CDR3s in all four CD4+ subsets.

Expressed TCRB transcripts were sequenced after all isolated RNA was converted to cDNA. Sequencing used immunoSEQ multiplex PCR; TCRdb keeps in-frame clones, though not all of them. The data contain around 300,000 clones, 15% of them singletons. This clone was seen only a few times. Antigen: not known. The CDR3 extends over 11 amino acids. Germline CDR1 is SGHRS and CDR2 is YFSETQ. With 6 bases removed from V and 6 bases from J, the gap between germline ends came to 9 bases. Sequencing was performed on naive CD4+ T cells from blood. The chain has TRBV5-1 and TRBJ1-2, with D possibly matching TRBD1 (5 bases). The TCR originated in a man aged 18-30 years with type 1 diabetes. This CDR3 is CASNGRDGYTF. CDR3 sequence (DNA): TGCGCCAGCAACGGCAGGGATGGCTACACCTTC.